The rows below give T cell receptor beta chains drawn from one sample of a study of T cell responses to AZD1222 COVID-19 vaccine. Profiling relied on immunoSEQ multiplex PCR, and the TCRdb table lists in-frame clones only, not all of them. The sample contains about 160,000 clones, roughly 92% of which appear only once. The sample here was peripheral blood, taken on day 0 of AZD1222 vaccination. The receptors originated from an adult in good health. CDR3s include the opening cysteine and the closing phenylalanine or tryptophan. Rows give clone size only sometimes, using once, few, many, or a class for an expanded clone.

CDR3: CASSSLAGTNYGYTF
size: -
V: TRBV27
length: 15

CDR3: CASTRTGRSGNTIYF
size: -
V: TRBV3-1/TRBV3-2
length: 15

CDR3: CAISESYGGSVKLFF
size: -
V: TRBV10-3
length: 15

CDR3: CASSKQGAGDTQYF
size: -
V: TRBV2
length: 14

CDR3: CASSPPGQGGTEAFF
size: -
V: TRBV18
length: 15

CDR3: CASGISPGSNQPQHF
size: -
V: TRBV6-5
length: 15

CDR3: CASSVTSGLLAGDTQETQYF
size: -
V: TRBV9
length: 20

CDR3: CASSGTGEQPQHF
size: -
V: TRBV27
length: 13

CDR3: CASGGDSNQPQHF
size: -
V: TRBV2
length: 13

CDR3: CASSGPGRSTGYTF
size: -
V: TRBV4-1
length: 14

CDR3: CASSYSLNTGELFF
size: -
V: TRBV6-5
length: 14

CDR3: CASSTGTGYGELFF
size: -
V: TRBV19
length: 14

CDR3: CATTDVAYNEQFF
size: once
V: TRBV15
length: 13

CDR3: CASSQVRGDTQYF
size: -
V: TRBV3-1/TRBV3-2
length: 13

CDR3: CASSLGDSFISRETQYF
size: -
V: TRBV5-1
length: 17

CDR3: CARSFPTRAQETQYF
size: -
V: TRBV7-5
length: 15

CDR3: CASSVVPSSYNEQFF
size: -
V: TRBV9
length: 15

CDR3: CASSPRTRGKPNTGELFF
size: -
V: TRBV11-2
length: 18

CDR3: CASSPTGARTEAFF
size: once
V: TRBV7-9
length: 14

CDR3: CASSKGDVRGSYGYTF
size: -
V: TRBV5-1
length: 16

CDR3: CASSLEADYNSPLHF
size: -
V: TRBV7-6
length: 15

CDR3: CATSRDKSYGYTF
size: -
V: TRBV15
length: 13

CDR3: CASSLRSRGLGTGELFF
size: -
V: TRBV4-1
length: 17

CDR3: CASSRGTGMDTDTQYF
size: -
V: TRBV19
length: 16

CDR3: CASSRGQGRSSGELFF
size: -
V: TRBV3-1/TRBV3-2
length: 16

CDR3: CASSGDSTNEKLFF
size: -
V: TRBV2
length: 14

CDR3: CASTDRGPDTQYF
size: -
V: TRBV7-9
length: 13

CDR3: CACRLGGSDSPLHF
size: once
V: TRBV30
length: 14

CDR3: CASRGSEGSNQPQHF
size: -
V: TRBV28
length: 15

CDR3: CAWSVGGYIEKLFF
size: -
V: TRBV30
length: 14

CDR3: CSVGRGTGANVLTF
size: once
V: TRBV29-1
length: 14

CDR3: CAWSASLNYGYTF
size: -
V: TRBV30
length: 13

CDR3: CASSYGGSGANVLTF
size: -
V: TRBV5-4
length: 15

CDR3: CASSAGRAFEKLFF
size: -
V: TRBV7-2
length: 14

CDR3: CASSGGQGAYGYTF
size: -
V: TRBV7-9
length: 14

CDR3: CASSTGTSGQETQYF
size: -
V: TRBV7-2
length: 15

CDR3: CASSPLLAGQGRPEAFF
size: -
V: TRBV9
length: 17